Reported below is one T cell receptor (beta chain). What it binds is unknown. The data derive from a study of T cell repertoires in cytomegalovirus infection. The wider study: Carrying CMV and the relevant HLA type showed in public TCR beta signatures.

Whole-study results and caveats: The response measured ex vivo was dominated by TCR beta clonotypes (HLA-C-restricted and CMV-specific).

TCRdb independently ran MiXCR on the reads; one entry per CDR3 protein. The sample has about 320,000 distinct CDR3 sequences, approximately 9.5% seen once. The CDR3 loop spans 14 amino acids. V dropped 3 bases and J dropped 1 base, with 9 bases sitting between them. Germline V gene data show CDR1 as KGHSH and CDR2 as LQKENI. The clonotype comes from a human donor in good health (CMV status not recorded). Some clones in this sample may be carry-over from other donors' samples. The sample taken for sequencing was PBMCs. V usage is TRBV18 and J usage is TRBJ1-1, with D tentatively TRBD1 (5 bases). Here the CDR3 reads CASSPLDTNTEAFF. The CDR3 nucleotides are TGTGCCAGCTCACCGTTGGACACGAACACTGAAGCTTTCTTT. The variable domain in full, completed from reference TRBV18 and TRBJ1-1, reads NAGVMQNPRHLVRRRGQEARLRCSPMKGHSHVYWYRQLPEEGLKFMVYLQKENIIDESGMPKERFSAEFPKEGPSILRIQQVVRGDSAAYFCASSPLDTNTEAFFGQGTRLTVV.